This T cell receptor (beta chain) comes out of a study of brain T cells in children with intractable seizures. Using immunoSEQ multiplex PCR, the repertoire was profiled, and TCRdb retains in-frame clones only, with some absent. This sample has about 340,000 clones; nearly 95% occur once, and the top ten carry 5.5% to 6%. As for time point: blood from clinic visit 5 months post-surgery; TSC patient then seizure free. Deletions cut 5 bases from V and 5 bases from J, with 21 bases between. The CDR3 spans 16 residues. Looked up from germline, CDR1 is LNHDA and CDR2 is SQIVND (reference sequence). The sample in question was peripheral blood, obtained 4 to 5 months after surgery. The sequence derives from a boy younger than two with tuberous sclerosis and intractable seizures. The rearrangement joins TRBV19 to TRBJ1-1, with D unclear. CDR3 nucleotide sequence: TGTGCCAGTAGTGCGTCCTCCGGAGAACCACCGACTGAAGCTTTCTTT. As protein: CASSASSGEPPTEAFF.